This is a list of T cell receptor beta chains from one sample in a study of T-cell reconstitution after alpha-beta-depleted transplantation in children. TCRdb analysed the PCR reads with MiXCR anew, one entry per CDR3 protein. The data show about 600,000 distinct CDR3 sequences, 13% seen once. The sample was PBMCs, mostly from graft donor cells, taken 360 days after TCRalphabeta/CD19-depleted stem cell transplant. The receptors here all came from a male patient younger than 18 who had a stem cell transplant for acute myeloid leukemia, so the T cells may come from the graft donor. Each CDR3 is given with its conserved first and last residue. Each record gives: J gene, clone size, V gene, CDR3 length, D gene, CDR3 protein, CDR3 DNA. The D gene is left open where the match is weak. Only part of the rows carry a size: once, few, many, or a class if the clone is expanded.

TRBJ2-1 few TRBV20-1 12 . CSARFGLVEQFF TGCAGTGCTAGATTCGGACTGGTTGAGCAGTTCTTC
TRBJ1-2 . TRBV15 14 . CATSKQGFGYGYTF TGTGCCACCAGCAAACAGGGATTCGGCTATGGCTACACCTTC
TRBJ1-2 many TRBV30 13 . CALIPLANYGYTF TGTGCCTTGATACCGTTGGCTAACTATGGCTACACCTTC
TRBJ1-1 few TRBV7-9 13 . CASSLGGITEAFF TGTGCCAGCAGCTTAGGTGGGATCACTGAAGCTTTCTTT
TRBJ2-7 few TRBV5-4 15 TRBD1 CASSFPGQGGYEQYF TGTGCCAGCAGCTTCCCCGGACAGGGCGGCTACGAGCAGTACTTC
TRBJ2-5 . TRBV7-2 14 . CASSLWPLQETQYF TGTGCCAGCAGCTTGTGGCCGTTACAAGAGACCCAGTACTTC
TRBJ2-5 few TRBV18 14 TRBD1 CASSLWDSQETQYF TGTGCCAGCTCTCTTTGGGACAGTCAAGAGACCCAGTACTTC
TRBJ2-7 . TRBV10-3 15 . CAISDLRQATYEQYF TGTGCCATCAGTGACTTACGTCAAGCAACCTACGAGCAGTACTTC
TRBJ2-3 few TRBV3-1 16 TRBD2 CASSATSGGVTDTQYF TGTGCCAGCAGTGCTACTAGCGGAGGGGTCACAGATACGCAGTATTTT
TRBJ1-2 once TRBV5-6 15 . CASSLAGVKPYGYTF TGTGCCAGCAGCTTGGCCGGGGTTAAGCCCTATGGCTACACCTTC
TRBJ2-2 few TRBV4-3 14 TRBD2 CASSQGGFAGELFF TGCGCCAGCAGCCAGGGGGGGTTTGCCGGGGAGCTGTTTTTT
TRBJ1-2 . TRBV29-1 15 . CSVGDHVNGYARYTF TGCAGCGTGGGGGACCATGTTAACGGCTACGCGCGTTACACCTTC
TRBJ2-1 many TRBV14 18 TRBD2 CASSQVWGVAGSYNEQFF TGTGCCAGCAGCCAAGTGTGGGGTGTAGCGGGCTCCTACAATGAGCAGTTCTTC
TRBJ2-7 few TRBV6-2/TRBV6-3 12 TRBD2 CAGSGDSYEQYF TGTGCCGGCAGCGGGGACTCCTACGAGCAGTACTTC
TRBJ2-2 few TRBV6-2/TRBV6-3 14 . CASSYWPLTGELFF TGTGCCAGCAGTTATTGGCCACTGACCGGGGAGCTGTTTTTT
TRBJ2-7 . TRBV28 15 TRBD1 CASSPPTGGAYEQYF TGTGCCAGCAGCCCGCCGACAGGGGGGGCCTACGAGCAGTACTTC
TRBJ2-7 few TRBV18 15 TRBD2 CASSAGLAAPYEQYF TGTGCCAGCTCAGCGGGACTAGCGGCCCCCTACGAGCAGTACTTC
TRBJ1-4 . TRBV7-9 15 . CASTQGFTTNEKLFF TGTGCCAGCACCCAGGGGTTTACAACTAATGAAAAACTGTTTTTT
TRBJ1-6 few TRBV5-1 14 TRBD1 CASSLTGVNSPLHF TGCGCCAGCAGCCTGACAGGGGTCAATTCACCCCTCCACTTT
TRBJ2-5 . TRBV12-3/TRBV12-4 15 TRBD2 CASSFSGRAPETQYF TGTGCCAGCAGTTTTAGCGGGAGGGCCCCGGAGACCCAGTACTTC
TRBJ2-1 few TRBV6-4 15 TRBD2 CASSDSGRGYNEQFF TGTGCCAGCAGTGACTCCGGGAGGGGGTACAATGAGCAGTTCTTC
TRBJ2-7 many TRBV6-5 13 . CASSYSTRVEQYF TGTGCCAGCAGTTACTCGACCCGAGTGGAGCAGTACTTC
TRBJ1-4 few TRBV6-1 15 TRBD1 CASSPTGTVREKLFF TGTGCCAGCAGCCCAACCGGGACAGTCCGTGAAAAACTGTTTTTT
TRBJ1-2 many TRBV28 15 . CASSSPTGRSSGYTF TGTGCCAGCAGTTCCCCGACAGGACGGTCTAGCGGCTACACCTTC
TRBJ1-1 . TRBV28 15 TRBD1 CASSLWRQGNTEAFF TGTGCCAGCAGTTTATGGCGACAGGGGAACACTGAAGCTTTCTTT
TRBJ2-1 many TRBV15 15 TRBD2 CATSRRLAEYNEQFF TGTGCCACCAGCAGGCGACTAGCGGAGTACAATGAGCAGTTCTTC
TRBJ2-5 . TRBV7-9 16 . CASSLVSSYFQETQYF TGTGCCAGCAGCTTAGTCAGTTCCTACTTCCAAGAGACCCAGTACTTC
TRBJ2-7 few TRBV20-1 9 . CSVDYEQYF TGCAGTGTAGACTACGAGCAGTACTTC
TRBJ2-1 . TRBV11-2 18 TRBD2 CASSLKALAGTTYNEQFF TGTGCCAGCAGCTTAAAGGCTCTAGCGGGCACCACCTACAATGAGCAGTTCTTC
TRBJ1-1 . TRBV24-1 15 TRBD1 CATSERQGMDTEAFF TGTGCCACCAGTGAAAGACAGGGGATGGACACTGAAGCTTTCTTT
TRBJ2-7 few TRBV7-2 14 TRBD1 CASSLDQGANEQYF TGTGCCAGCAGCTTAGATCAGGGGGCTAACGAGCAGTACTTC
TRBJ2-6 many TRBV13 14 . CASCPNSGANVLTF TGTGCCAGCTGTCCCAACTCTGGGGCCAACGTCCTGACTTTC
TRBJ2-7 few TRBV7-2 15 TRBD1 CASSAGTGTTYEQYF TGTGCCAGCAGCGCCGGGACAGGGACCACCTACGAGCAGTACTTC
TRBJ2-7 few TRBV20-1 12 . CSARVGRDEQYF TGCAGTGCTAGAGTAGGCAGGGACGAGCAGTACTTC
TRBJ2-7 many TRBV29-1 14 . CSVEERRSSHEQYF TGCAGCGTTGAAGAGAGAAGGTCTTCCCACGAGCAGTACTTC
TRBJ1-6 . TRBV20-1 15 . CCADRDAKFGSPLHF TGCTGTGCTGACCGGGACGCAAAATTCGGGTCACCCCTCCACTTT
TRBJ2-5 . TRBV28 14 . CASRPIADQETQYF TGTGCCAGCAGGCCAATTGCAGATCAAGAGACCCAGTACTTC
TRBJ1-5 . TRBV7-8 18 TRBD1 CASSFFSGQGAPNQPQHF TGTGCCAGCAGCTTTTTCTCGGGACAGGGGGCCCCCAATCAGCCCCAGCATTTT
TRBJ2-4 many TRBV15 15 . CATSRDKGNKNIQYF TGTGCCACCAGCAGAGATAAGGGCAACAAAAACATTCAGTACTTC
TRBJ2-7 . TRBV29-1 13 TRBD1 CSVPRGQGYEQYF TGCAGCGTCCCAAGGGGACAGGGCTACGAGCAGTACTTC
TRBJ2-7 few TRBV4-3 15 . CASSQAAGPFYEQYF TGCGCCAGCAGCCAAGCGGCAGGGCCATTCTACGAGCAGTACTTC
TRBJ2-2 . TRBV29-1 18 TRBD1 CSVDPLGRGRGNTGELFF TGCAGCGTTGACCCCCTCGGCAGGGGGCGAGGGAACACCGGGGAGCTGTTTTTT
TRBJ1-5 few TRBV24-1 14 . CATSDFVNNQPQHF TGTGCCACCAGTGATTTCGTTAATAATCAGCCCCAGCATTTT
TRBJ2-2 . TRBV29-1 17 TRBD2 CSVTQPRAGGGTGELFF TGCAGCGTTACCCAGCCCCGAGCGGGAGGGGGAACCGGGGAGCTGTTTTTT
TRBJ1-1 few TRBV6-2/TRBV6-3 15 TRBD1 CASSRRTGMNTEAFF TGTGCCAGCAGTCGGCGGACAGGGATGAACACTGAAGCTTTCTTT
TRBJ2-3 . TRBV6-1 16 TRBD2 CASREVLAGSTDTQYF TGTGCCAGCAGGGAGGTACTAGCGGGAAGCACAGATACGCAGTATTTT
TRBJ2-7 few TRBV18 15 TRBD1 CASSPGQASSYEQYF TGTGCCAGCTCACCAGGACAGGCCAGCTCCTACGAGCAGTACTTC
TRBJ2-1 . TRBV7-2 15 TRBD2 CASSSGTSRDNEQFF TGTGCCAGCAGCTCAGGGACTAGTCGGGACAATGAGCAGTTCTTC